The T cell receptor beta chain under discussion was sequenced for a study of cytomegalovirus exposure and HLA in healthy donors. Points from the study as a whole: Presence/absence analyses rested on an assumption that sequencing depth was roughly uniform across donors. In a later analysis, at a false discovery rate of 0.05, 15,000 to 20,000 TCR beta sequences were associated with HLA alleles.

The PCR had 60 Vbeta and 13 Jbeta primers. Profiled with immunoSEQ multiplex PCR; TCRdb holds only in-frame clones, not every one. The sample table includes over 45,000 clones. The germline V gene has CDR1 SGHDT and CDR2 YYEEEE. The CDR3 is 13 amino acids. V dropped 0 bases and J dropped 5 bases, with 8 bases sitting between them. Notes on this clone: Its antigen remains unidentified.

The rearrangement links TRBV5-6 to TRBJ1-2; D unclear. The sequencing input was PBMCs. The sequence derives from a woman aged 18-29 years in good health and CMV-seronegative. This chain's CDR3 is CASSLEPLYGYTF. CDR3 bases: TGTGCCAGCAGCTTGGAGCCGCTTTATGGCTACACCTTC.